This TCR beta chain derives from a study of identical twins. In this sample, this clonotype turned up many times. TCRdb analysed the 5' RACE reads with MiXCR anew, one entry per CDR3 protein. The sample includes roughly 350,000 distinct CDR3 sequences, roughly 9% of them seen just once. Everyone who gave samples was a healthy Caucasian. CDR3 length: 12 amino acids. Unmatched junction bases numbered 3, after V lost 6 bases and J lost 6 bases. The V gene's germline CDR1 is ENHRY and CDR2 SYGVKD. This TCR was sampled from a woman aged 50 to 60 in good health. Sequenced material: naive T cells sorted from blood. J is TRBJ2-3 and V is TRBV10-3; 7 bases map to TRBD2. Written as DNA, the CDR3 is TGTGCCATCAGCTTACTAGCGGATACGCAGTATTTT. Its translation: CAISLLADTQYF.